Listed below are T cell receptor beta chains from one sample, sequenced in a study of cytomegalovirus exposure and HLA in healthy donors. Assay: immunoSEQ multiplex PCR; the TCRdb copy retains only in-frame clones and omits some. This sample has 57,000 or so clones, with over 75% found just once. The specimen sequenced was PBMCs. The receptors were gathered from a woman between 25 and 40 years old in good health and CMV-seronegative. Each CDR3 is given without its conserved first and last residue. Rows give clone size only sometimes, using once, few, many, or a class for an expanded clone.

TRBJ2-5,TRBV5-4,11,.,ASSLTSPETQY
TRBJ1-1,TRBV6-6,13,.,ASSYGQGVDTEAF
TRBJ1-2,TRBV14,13,.,ASSQGGGSYRGYT
TRBJ2-5,TRBV19,13,.,ASRGGTGGAETQY
TRBJ2-2,TRBV2,13,.,AYTLTGGFTGELF
TRBJ2-3,TRBV4-3,12,.,ASSPGQGADTQY
TRBJ1-5,TRBV6-5,13,once,ASRPTGDSNQPQH
TRBJ1-2,TRBV4-2,16,.,ASSQDTTHREPNYGYT
TRBJ2-1,TRBV7-6,14,.,ASSVLAGGSYNEQF
TRBJ2-3,TRBV5-1,16,.,ASSLGSLLAGNTDTQY
TRBJ1-4,TRBV27,10,.,ASSLGGMELF
TRBJ1-1,TRBV27,13,.,ASSEAVYRNTEAF
TRBJ1-3,TRBV18,15,.,ASSPLLGVNSGNTIY
TRBJ2-1,TRBV5-1,13,.,ASSFRQGGFNEQF
TRBJ2-1,TRBV14,9,once,ASSQADEQF
TRBJ2-1,TRBV2,12,once,ASSDAGSYNEQF
TRBJ1-1,TRBV6-4,15,.,ASSARGRRGVIGEAF
TRBJ2-7,TRBV6-4,12,.,ASSAPGSSYEQY
TRBJ2-5,TRBV28,12,.,ASSFGGTQETQY
TRBJ2-7,TRBV6-5,12,.,ASTPTSGAYEQY
TRBJ2-3,TRBV7-8,14,once,ASSLQAGWSTDTQY
TRBJ2-1,TRBV7-9,13,.,ASSWLAGGPNEQF
TRBJ2-1,TRBV19,17,once,ASSDRLAGISSSYNEQF
TRBJ2-3,TRBV5-6,14,.,ASSLGLAGSTDTQY
TRBJ2-2,TRBV5-1,11,.,ASSLIGTGELF
TRBJ2-7,TRBV27,13,few,ASSYLGQGLAEQY
TRBJ2-7,TRBV6-5,12,.,ASSLAGGFYEQY
TRBJ2-1,TRBV30,12,.,AWSVSRTLNEQF
TRBJ2-7,TRBV30,12,.,AWTAQISSYEQY
TRBJ2-3,TRBV29-1,14,.,SVGGLVGWDTDTQY
TRBJ1-2,TRBV2,12,.,ASSLTGLNYGYT
TRBJ1-1,TRBV4-1,12,.,ASSQIEGNTEAF
TRBJ1-2,TRBV27,15,.,ASSPRRGPELESGYT
TRBJ1-1,TRBV18,12,once,ASSPGGGGTEAF
TRBJ2-7,TRBV19,12,once,ASSSSSFSYEQY